The 3 T cell receptor beta chains in this list originate from one sample, sequenced in a study of blood T cell repertoires in COVID-19. Here immunoSEQ multiplex PCR was the method, and the copy in TCRdb shows in-frame clones only, minus some. The data contain around 280,000 clones, almost 90% of them singletons. Sequenced sample: peripheral blood. The source of these receptors is a woman aged 30 to 39 with COVID-19, enrolled during active disease.

V gene TRBV9 combines with J gene TRBJ1-1; 7 positions match TRBD1. Germline CDR1 is SGDLS and CDR2 is YYNGEE. The CDR3 is made up of 13 amino acids. J gave up 4 bases and V 4 bases, and 4 bases lay outside the gene matches. The CDR3 spells CASSPQGGTEAFF. CDR3 in DNA: TGTGCCAGCAGCCCCCAGGGGGGCACTGAAGCTTTCTTT.

This chain connects TRBV10-3 to TRBJ1-2, with TRBD1 identical over 8 bases. After removal of 5 bases from V and 8 bases from J, the junction contained 10 bases not matched to a gene. Germline V gene sequence: CDR1 ENHRY, CDR2 SYGVKD. The CDR3 contains 14 residues. CDR3 nucleotide sequence: TGTGCCATCAGTCCGGGACAGGCGACGGGGGGCTACACCTTC. The encoded protein is CAISPGQATGGYTF.

The rearrangement uses TRBV28 and TRBJ2-1; D perhaps matches TRBD2 (6 bases). V shed 4 bases and J shed 3 bases, with 16 bases lying between them. This CDR3 has 16 amino acids. The germline V gene has CDR1 MDHEN and CDR2 SYDVKM. The CDR3 coding sequence is TGTGCCAGCAGTTCGGAGGGAACCGTGATCTACAATGAGCAGTTCTTC. It specifies CASSSEGTVIYNEQFF.